This TCR beta chain was captured in a study of cytomegalovirus exposure and HLA in healthy donors. For the study at large: Some 180 million T cells yielded 100 million or so unique TCR beta sequences in earlier analysis.

The study's findings and limits: Presence/absence analysis assumed near-uniform sequencing depth across donors.

As concerns this clone: As yet, its antigen is unknown.

Primers for the PCR totalled 60 Vbeta and 13 Jbeta. Using immunoSEQ multiplex PCR, the repertoire was profiled, and TCRdb retains in-frame clones only, with some absent. Among about 92,000 clones, 84% were seen once, and the ten largest hold around 5.2%. Germline CDR1 reads MNHEY; CDR2 reads SVGAGI. V dropped 5 bases and J dropped 11 bases, with 18 bases sitting between them. This CDR3 region has 13 residues. The receptor's source is a woman under 30 in good health and CMV-seropositive. Sequenced sample: PBMCs. The J gene is TRBJ1-1, the V gene TRBV6-5; D not certain. The CDR3 loop is CASSPLHGRGAFF. CDR3 coding DNA: TGTGCCAGCAGTCCACTACATGGCCGTGGCGCTTTCTTT.